The rows below give T cell receptor beta chains drawn from one sample of a study of PD-1 blockade in mismatch repair-deficient tumors. The repertoire was sequenced with immunoSEQ multiplex PCR; TCRdb's copy has only in-frame clones and lacks some. There are over 30,000 clones in the sample; approximately 80% occur only once, and about 3.4% lies in the top ten. Sequenced here: PBMCs, sampled roughly 6 weeks after starting pembrolizumab. The receptors come from an adult with mismatch repair-deficient cancer. Each CDR3 is given with its conserved first and last residue. A D gene is named only where the DNA matches it firmly. The size entry is marked missing in some rows and otherwise reads once, few, many or a size class.

D gene | J gene | V gene | clone size | CDR3 protein | CDR3 DNA
. | TRBJ2-3 | TRBV7-3 | . | CASAGLAGDTQYF | TGTGCCAGCGCGGGACTCGCGGGAGATACGCAGTATTTT
. | TRBJ1-2 | TRBV11-3 | . | CASSHRNYGYTF | TGTGCCAGCAGCCACAGGAACTATGGCTACACCTTC
TRBD2 | TRBJ2-3 | TRBV12-5 | . | CASGLVLAGVADTQYF | TGTGCTAGTGGTTTGGTATTAGCGGGAGTGGCAGATACGCAGTATTTT
. | TRBJ1-5 | TRBV28 | . | CASSLVGQGYQPQHF | TGTGCCAGCAGTTTAGTGGGCCAGGGGTATCAGCCCCAGCATTTT
TRBD1 | TRBJ1-1 | TRBV15 | . | CATGQGANTEAFF | TGTGCCACCGGGCAGGGGGCAAACACTGAAGCTTTCTTT
. | TRBJ2-5 | TRBV11-1 | . | CASSPRVHELQETQYF | TGTGCCAGCAGCCCTCGGGTCCACGAACTACAAGAGACCCAGTACTTC
TRBD2 | TRBJ2-1 | TRBV19 | . | CASSSTLAGASYNEQFF | TGTGCCAGTAGTTCAACGCTAGCGGGAGCCTCCTACAATGAGCAGTTCTTC
. | TRBJ2-2 | TRBV5-1 | . | CASTWRATTTGELFF | TGCGCCAGCACCTGGCGGGCCACGACCACCGGGGAGCTGTTTTTT
TRBD1 | TRBJ1-4 | TRBV13 | once | CASSSERTGNEKLFF | TGTGCCAGCAGCTCCGAGAGGACAGGGAATGAAAAACTGTTTTTT
TRBD1 | TRBJ1-1 | TRBV28 | . | CASSFITPIRQGEGRSTQNTEAFF | TGTGCCAGCAGTTTTATTACCCCGATCCGACAGGGGGAGGGCCGGTCCACTCAGAACACTGAAGCTTTCTTT
. | TRBJ2-3 | TRBV9 | . | CASSVGGGTGTQDTQYF | TGTGCCAGCAGCGTAGGGGGGGGTACCGGGACACAAGATACGCAGTATTTT